This T cell receptor (beta chain) stems from a study of cytomegalovirus exposure and HLA in healthy donors. CDR1 and CDR2 (germline): SGDLS, YYNGEE. The CDR3 length is 16 residues. Trimming removed 2 bases from V and 2 bases from J; junction bases left unmatched: 5. This clone was seen a single time. Its antigen is not known. Findings and caveats of the study: In the analysis, some V segments, TRBV6-2 and TRBV6-3 included, were excluded as indistinguishable. Cytomegalovirus-associated TCR beta chains were listed, numbering 164. Among the sequence variants, a highly shared cluster was likely an artifact of sequencing.

PCR was performed using 60 Vbeta and 13 Jbeta primers. TCRdb keeps only in-frame clones here, not all; method: immunoSEQ multiplex PCR. The table includes roughly 100,000 clones, 76% detected once. The TCR sequence derives from a man younger than 45 in good health and CMV-seropositive. The chain employs TRBV9 and TRBJ2-3; 10 nucleotides line up with TRBD2. The sample taken for sequencing was PBMCs. The CDR3 here is CASSVTSGLITDTQYF. The CDR3, as DNA: TGTGCCAGCAGCGTGACTAGCGGGCTTATCACAGATACGCAGTATTTT.